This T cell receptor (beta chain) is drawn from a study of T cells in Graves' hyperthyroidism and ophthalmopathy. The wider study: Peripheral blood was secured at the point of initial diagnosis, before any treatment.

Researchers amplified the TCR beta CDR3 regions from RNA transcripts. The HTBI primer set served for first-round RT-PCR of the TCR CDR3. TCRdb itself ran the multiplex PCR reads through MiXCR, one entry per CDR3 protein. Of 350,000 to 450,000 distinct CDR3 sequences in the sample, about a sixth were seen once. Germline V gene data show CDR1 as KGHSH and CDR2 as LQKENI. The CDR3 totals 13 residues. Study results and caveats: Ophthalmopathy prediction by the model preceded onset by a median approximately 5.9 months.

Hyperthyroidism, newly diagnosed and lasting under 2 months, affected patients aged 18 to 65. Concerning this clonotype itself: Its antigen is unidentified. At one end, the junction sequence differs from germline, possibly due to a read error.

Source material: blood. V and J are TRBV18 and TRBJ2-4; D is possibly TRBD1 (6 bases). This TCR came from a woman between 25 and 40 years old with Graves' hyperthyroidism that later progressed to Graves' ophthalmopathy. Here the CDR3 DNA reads TGTGCCAGCACACCAGGGGACAAAAACATTCAGTACTTC. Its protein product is CASTPGDKNIQYF.